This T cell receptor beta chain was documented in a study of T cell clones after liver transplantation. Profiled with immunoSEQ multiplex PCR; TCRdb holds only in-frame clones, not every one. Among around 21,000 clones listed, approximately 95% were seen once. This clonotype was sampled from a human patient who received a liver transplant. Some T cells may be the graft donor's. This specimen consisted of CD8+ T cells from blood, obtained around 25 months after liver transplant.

The CDR3 loop reads CASSLTLAGPNEQFF. The CDR3, as DNA: TGTGCCAGCAGCTTAACGTTGGCAGGGCCCAATGAGCAGTTCTTC. The V and J genes are TRBV7-3 and TRBJ2-1; the D gene is possibly TRBD1 (5 bases). Germline V CDR1 and CDR2: SGHTA, FQGTGA. The CDR3 runs to 15 residues. Between the trimmed V and J ends, which lost 0 bases and 6 bases, there was a span of 12 bases.